The clone carrying this T cell receptor beta chain was seen a few times. The antigen is undetermined. One base away lies a much larger clone, so this may be a sequencing read error. This specimen comes from a study of T cells in Graves' hyperthyroidism and ophthalmopathy. This CDR3 is built from 13 residues. Study results and caveats: Ophthalmopathy was predicted by the model a median of roughly 6 months ahead of onset. Most thyroid clonotypes that were expanded above 0.001 also turned up in blood.

Disease duration was under 3 months in the ophthalmopathy patients, who also had a Clinical Activity Score of at least 3 and a NOSPECS grade of at least 4. Out of more than 8 ml of fresh peripheral blood came the PBMCs. The CDR3 regions of TCR beta were amplified from RNA transcripts. Using the HTBI primer set, a first-round RT-PCR was run on the TCR CDR3. In TCRdb, the multiplex PCR reads were re-called with MiXCR into one record per CDR3 protein. The sample contains approximately 380,000 distinct CDR3 sequences, under 20% of which appear only once. The sequenced material came from blood. The receptor was derived from a man younger than 35 with Graves' ophthalmopathy. The V and J genes are TRBV12-3 or TRBV12-4 and TRBJ2-5, with D perhaps matching TRBD1 (6 bases). The J call may be in error: the DNA end matches TRBJ2-1 better. The CDR3 DNA reads as TGTGCCAGCAGTAAAGGGGGATCAGAGACCCAGTTCTTC. It encodes CASSKGGSETQFF.